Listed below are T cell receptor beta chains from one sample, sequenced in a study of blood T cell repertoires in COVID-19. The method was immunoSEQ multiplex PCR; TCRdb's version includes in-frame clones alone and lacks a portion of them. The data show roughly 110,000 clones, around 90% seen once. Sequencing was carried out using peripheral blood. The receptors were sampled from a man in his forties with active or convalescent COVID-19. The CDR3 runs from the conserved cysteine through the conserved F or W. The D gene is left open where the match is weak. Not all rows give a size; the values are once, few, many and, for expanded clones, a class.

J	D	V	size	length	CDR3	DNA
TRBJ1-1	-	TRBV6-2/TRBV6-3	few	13	CASSYKAEREAFF	TGTGCCAGCAGTTACAAAGCCGAGAGGGAAGCTTTCTTT
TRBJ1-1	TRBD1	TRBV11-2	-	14	CASSFTGVNTEAFF	TGTGCCAGCAGCTTCACAGGGGTGAACACTGAAGCTTTCTTT
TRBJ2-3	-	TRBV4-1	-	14	CASSRSEGTDTQYF	TGCGCCAGCAGCCGAAGCGAAGGCACAGATACGCAGTATTTT
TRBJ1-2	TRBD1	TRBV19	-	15	CASSIGGQGASGYTF	TGTGCCAGTAGTATCGGTGGACAGGGGGCTTCTGGCTACACCTTC
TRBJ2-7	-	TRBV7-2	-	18	CASSLGGGLGKGAYEQYF	TGTGCCAGCAGCTTAGGAGGCGGGTTGGGAAAGGGGGCCTACGAGCAGTACTTC
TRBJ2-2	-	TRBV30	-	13	CAWVLASTGELFF	TGTGCCTGGGTGCTAGCAAGCACCGGGGAGCTGTTTTTT
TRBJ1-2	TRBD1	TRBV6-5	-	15	CASRPPETGRYGYTF	TGTGCCAGCAGGCCCCCCGAGACAGGGCGCTATGGCTACACCTTC
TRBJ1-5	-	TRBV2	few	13	CASSRGIGQPQHF	TGTGCCAGCAGTCGGGGAATTGGTCAGCCCCAGCATTTT
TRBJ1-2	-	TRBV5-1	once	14	CASSFKDGGYGYTF	TGCGCCAGCAGCTTCAAAGACGGAGGATATGGCTACACCTTC
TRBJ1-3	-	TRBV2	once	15	CASSGDTNSGNTIYF	TGTGCCAGCAGCGGTGACACCAACTCTGGAAACACCATATATTTT
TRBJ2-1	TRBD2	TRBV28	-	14	CASSLLAGDHEQFF	TGTGCCAGCAGTTTACTAGCGGGAGATCATGAGCAGTTCTTC
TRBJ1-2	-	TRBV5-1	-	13	CASSLTPGYGYTF	TGCGCCAGCAGCCTTACTCCGGGATATGGCTACACCTTC
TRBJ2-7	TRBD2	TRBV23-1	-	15	CASGGREEGGNEQYF	TGCGCCAGCGGCGGGCGGGAGGAGGGAGGGAACGAGCAGTACTTC
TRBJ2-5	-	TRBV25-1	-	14	CASSGSQGRETQYF	TGTGCCAGCAGTGGGTCTCAGGGCCGGGAGACCCAGTACTTC
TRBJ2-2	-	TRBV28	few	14	CASSLRIATGELFF	TGTGCCAGCAGTTTGAGAATAGCCACCGGGGAGCTGTTTTTT